The TCR beta chain under discussion was sequenced for a study of pediatric ulcerative colitis. Sequencing depth was up to 500,000 reads per sample. This table comes from immunoSEQ multiplex PCR, and its TCRdb copy is limited to in-frame clones, with some not included. This table holds roughly 17,000 clones, about three quarters found once. Trimming pared 4 bases from V and 4 bases from J, leaving 17 bases between. CDR3 size: 15 residues. CDR1 and CDR2 from the germline V gene are SGHDT and YYEEEE. One to two pinch biopsies were taken from the rectum during colonoscopy. This clone was found once. The chain uses TRBV5-6 and TRBJ1-2, with D perhaps TRBD1 (6 bases). The receptor's source is a girl aged 10-17 years with moderate ulcerative colitis. The source material was gut tissue. The CDR3 loop is CASSHDRVGGYGYTF. DNA of the CDR3: TGTGCCAGCAGCCACGATCGGGTAGGGGGCTATGGCTACACCTTC.